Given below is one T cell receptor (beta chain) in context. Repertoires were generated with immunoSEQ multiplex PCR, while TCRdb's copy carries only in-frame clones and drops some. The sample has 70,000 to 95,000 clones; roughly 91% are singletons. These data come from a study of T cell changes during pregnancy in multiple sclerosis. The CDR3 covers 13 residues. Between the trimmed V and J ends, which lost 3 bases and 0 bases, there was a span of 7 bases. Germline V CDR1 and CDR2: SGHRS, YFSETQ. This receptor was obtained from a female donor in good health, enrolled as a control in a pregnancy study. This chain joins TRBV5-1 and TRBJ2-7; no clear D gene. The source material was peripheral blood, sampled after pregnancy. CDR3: CASSSSFSYEQYF. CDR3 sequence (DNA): TGCGCCAGCAGCTCCTCCTTCTCCTACGAGCAGTACTTC.